These 28 T cell receptor beta chains share one sample of origin, sequenced in a study of T cells in Graves' hyperthyroidism and ophthalmopathy. Amplification yielded TCR beta CDR3 regions, with RNA transcripts as the source. The HTBI primer set served for first-round RT-PCR of the TCR CDR3. Via MiXCR, TCRdb re-called the multiplex PCR reads, giving one row per CDR3 protein. In the table there are hundreds of thousands of distinct CDR3 sequences, over 20% of which are singletons. Sequenced sample: blood. These receptors originate from a woman aged 40 to 50 with Graves' ophthalmopathy.

This chain joins TRBV12-3 or TRBV12-4 and TRBJ1-1, with D perhaps matching TRBD1 (6 bases). The V end lost 8 bases, the J end lost 6 bases, and 10 bases lay between the germline ends. The CDR3 runs 11 residues. The CDR3 loop reads CASWAGAEAFF. CDR3 bases: TGTGCCAGCTGGGCAGGGGCTGAAGCTTTCTTT.

Here the CDR3 reads CASSVRGFETQYF. The CDR3 DNA sequence: TGTGCCAGCAGTGTTCGGGGATTTGAGACCCAGTACTTC. The chain uses TRBV6-1 and TRBJ2-5, with D possibly being TRBD2 (5 bases). CDR1 is MNHNS, CDR2 SASEGT, per germline. V shed 4 bases and J shed 5 bases, with 11 bases lying between them. The CDR3 runs to 13 residues.

This clonotype showed up many times. The CDR3 loop reads CASSLVGSSYEQYF. CDR3 nucleotides: TGTGCCAGCAGTTTGGTCGGGAGCTCCTACGAGCAGTACTTC. The chain carries TRBV27 and TRBJ2-7, with a weak D call TRBD2 (6 bases). CDR1 is MNHEY and CDR2 is SMNVEV in the germline V gene (reference sequence). V was cut by 3 bases and J by 0 bases, with 9 bases left in between. This CDR3 spans 14 amino acids.

This clonotype was seen at least ten times. This chain connects TRBV4-1 to TRBJ1-1; D is unclear. CDR1 is MGHRA and CDR2 is YSYEKL in the germline V gene. There are 14 residues in the CDR3. V lost 4 bases, J lost 0 bases, and 9 bases lay in between. The chain's CDR3 is CASSLNGLNTEAFF. CDR3 bases: TGCGCCAGCAGCCTTAACGGACTGAACACTGAAGCTTTCTTT.

The chain is built from TRBV12-3 or TRBV12-4 and TRBJ2-7; 8 bases are a match to TRBD1. J lost 10 bases, V lost 4 bases, and 6 bases had no gene match. The CDR3 sequence is 12 residues long. The CDR3 coding sequence is TGTGCCAGCAGTTACTCAGGGGGCATACAGTACTTC. This translates into CASSYSGGIQYF.

Many counts were recorded for this clonotype. This chain joins TRBV29-1 and TRBJ1-2; perhaps TRBD1 as D (6 bases). There are 12 residues in the CDR3. The germline V and J ends were trimmed by 4 bases and 8 bases, with 14 bases remaining between them. Per germline, CDR1 SQVTM and CDR2 ANQGSEA. This CDR3 is CSVVGQRRGYTF. The CDR3 DNA reads as TGCAGCGTTGTCGGACAGCGGAGGGGCTACACCTTC.

This clonotype was observed many times. The V call is TRBV6-4, the J call TRBJ1-3; D call uncertain. The CDR3 spans 17 residues. V lost 5 bases and J 1 base, leaving 18 bases between the germline ends. Germline loops: CDR1 MRHNA, CDR2 SNTAGT. This chain's CDR3 is CASSQKYLPLSGNTIYF. CDR3 nucleotide sequence: TGTGCCAGCAGTCAGAAGTACCTTCCTCTGTCTGGAAACACCATATATTTT.

This clonotype showed up many times. The V gene is TRBV5-1, the J gene TRBJ2-2; 9 nucleotides align to TRBD2. CDR3 length: 15 residues. Looked up from germline, CDR1 is SGHRS and CDR2 is YFSETQ. V trimming: 5 bases; J trimming: 4 bases; junction bases outside the gene matches: 6. Written as DNA, the CDR3 is TGCGCCAGCAGAGTTAGCGGGAGCGGCACCGGGGAGCTGTTTTTT. Translation gives CASRVSGSGTGELFF.

This clonotype was observed at least ten times. The chain couples TRBV4-1 to TRBJ2-3; D tentatively fits TRBD1 or TRBD2 (5 bases each). V was clipped by 0 bases and J by 3 bases, with 10 bases between them. Germline V gene lookup returns CDR1 MGHRA and CDR2 YSYEKL. The CDR3 runs to 15 residues. CDR3 sequence: CASSQDFGGTDTQYF. CDR3 in DNA: TGCGCCAGCAGCCAAGATTTTGGGGGTACAGATACGCAGTATTTT.

This chain joins TRBV30 and TRBJ1-2, with 8 bases identical to TRBD1. The V segment lost 7 bases and the J segment 8 bases; nucleotides outside the gene matches: 6. This CDR3 has 11 amino acids. Germline V gene sequence: CDR1 GTSNPN, CDR2 SVGIG (reference sequence). The CDR3 spells CASGQGAGYTF. DNA of the CDR3: TGTGCCTCGGGGCAGGGGGCCGGCTACACCTTC. Full variable domain (missing parts from reference TRBV30 and TRBJ1-2): SQTIHQWPATLVQPVGSPLSLECTVEGTSNPNLYWYRQAAGRGLQLLFYSVGIGQISSEVPQNLSASRPQDRQFILSSKKLLLSDSGFYLCASGQGAGYTFGSGTRLTVV.

The genes are TRBV7-2 and TRBJ2-7; possibly TRBD1 for D (6 bases). Trimming removed 3 bases at V and 1 base at J, with 10 bases between. This CDR3 is 14 amino acids long. Germline loops: CDR1 SGHTA, CDR2 FQGNSA. This CDR3 reads CASSFNRVSYEQYF. The CDR3 DNA reads as TGTGCCAGCAGCTTCAACAGGGTATCCTACGAGCAGTACTTC.

V gene TRBV18 combines with J gene TRBJ2-2; the D gene could be TRBD1 or TRBD2 (5 bases each). The CDR3 runs 16 residues. Germline-derived CDR1 and CDR2 are KGHSH and LQKENI. With 7 bases removed from V and 6 bases from J, the gap between germline ends came to 21 bases. CDR3 bases: TGTGCCAGCTTGTCGGGACGGTCCTCGACGGCCGGGGAGCTGTTTTTT. Amino acid sequence: CASLSGRSSTAGELFF.

This clonotype was seen repeatedly, ten times or more. V is TRBV27 and J is TRBJ2-5; unclear D gene. V was cut by 8 bases and J by 3 bases, with 16 bases left in between. Germline V CDR1 and CDR2: MNHEY, SMNVEV (reference sequence). This CDR3 is 14 amino acids long. CDR3 sequence: CASFLSGLEETQYF. Written as DNA, the CDR3 is TGTGCCAGCTTTCTAAGTGGGTTGGAAGAGACCCAGTACTTC.

In this sample, this clonotype turned up many times. The J gene is TRBJ2-2, the V gene TRBV7-2; TRBD2 aligns across 10 bases. The germline gives CDR1 SGHTA, CDR2 FQGNSA. This CDR3 contains 18 residues. V lost 5 bases to trimming and J lost 4 bases; unmatched junction nucleotides: 13. The CDR3 region is CASSRASGRLRPTGELFF. CDR3 nucleotides: TGTGCCAGCAGCAGGGCTAGCGGGAGACTCCGCCCCACCGGGGAGCTGTTTTTT.

This clonotype has at least ten counts. V is TRBV11-2 and J is TRBJ2-2; the D is unclear. Trimming left V 5 bases short and J 6 bases short, with 13 bases between. The CDR3 has 14 amino acids. Germline values: CDR1 SGHAT, CDR2 FQNNGV. The CDR3 loop reads CASSLGPYSGELFF. CDR3 nucleotides: TGTGCCAGCAGCCTCGGGCCGTACTCCGGGGAGCTGTTTTTT.

This clonotype was counted ten times or more. This chain uses TRBV6-1 with TRBJ1-1; D not resolved. The CDR3 loop spans 14 amino acids. V lost 3 bases and J 2 bases, leaving 10 bases between the germline ends. The germline V gene has CDR1 MNHNS and CDR2 SASEGT. The CDR3 DNA follows: TGTGCCAGCAGTGACCGGGGTTTTAACACTGAAGCTTTCTTT. Translation gives CASSDRGFNTEAFF.

V usage is TRBV7-2 and J usage is TRBJ2-5; D ambiguous. The CDR3 covers 13 residues. Germline CDR1 reads SGHTA; CDR2 reads FQGNSA. Trimming removed 6 bases from V and 2 bases from J, with 10 bases in between. The CDR3 reads CASRKALQETQYF. The DNA of the CDR3 is TGTGCCAGCAGGAAGGCACTACAAGAGACCCAGTACTTC.

The rearrangement joins TRBV28 to TRBJ2-7, with TRBD1 matching over 10 bases. Trimming removed 6 bases from V and 3 bases from J; junction bases left unmatched: 5. There are 14 residues in the CDR3. CDR1 MDHEN and CDR2 SYDVKM come from the germline V gene. Here the CDR3 reads CASREDRGGYEQYF. CDR3 bases: TGTGCCAGCAGGGAGGACAGGGGGGGCTACGAGCAGTACTTC.

This clonotype was seen ten or more times. CDR3 sequence reads: CATRAGEKTEAFF. CDR3 nucleotide sequence: TGTGCCACCCGCGCAGGGGAAAAGACTGAAGCTTTCTTT. The rearrangement uses TRBV24-1 and TRBJ1-1; weak D call: TRBD1 (6 bases). From germline, CDR1 is KGHDR and CDR2 SFDVKD. Trimming stripped 9 bases from V and 5 bases from J, with 15 bases between. This CDR3 region has 13 residues.

This clonotype has a count of ten or more. This chain joins TRBV28 and TRBJ2-7; the match to TRBD1 covers 8 bases. V dropped 7 bases and J dropped 3; count of bases not matched to a gene: 8. CDR3 length: 14 residues. Germline values: CDR1 MDHEN, CDR2 SYDVKM. The CDR3 DNA sequence: TGTGCCAGCAAAATACAGGGGGAGGTCTACGAGCAGTACTTC. This encodes CASKIQGEVYEQYF. The full variable domain, with the rest looked up from reference TRBV28 and TRBJ2-7, is DVKVTQSSRYLVKRTGEKVFLECVQDMDHENMFWYRQDPGLGLRLIYFSYDVKMKEKGDIPEGYSVSREKKERFSLILESASTNQTSMYLCASKIQGEVYEQYFGPGTRLTVT.

This clonotype occurred many times. J is TRBJ1-3 and V is TRBV9, with 7 bases fitting TRBD1. The CDR3 extends over 14 amino acids. Germline V gene sequence: CDR1 SGDLS, CDR2 YYNGEE. V shed 1 base and J 8 bases; nucleotides not matched to a gene: 6. In DNA form, the CDR3 reads TGTGCCAGCAGCGTAACACAGGGGACGGACACCATATATTTT. It specifies CASSVTQGTDTIYF.

The chain has TRBV28 and TRBJ2-5; 7 nucleotides match TRBD1. This CDR3 contains 15 residues. The J segment lost 3 bases and the V segment lost 3 bases, leaving 7 bases of the junction unmatched. Germline CDR1 reads MDHEN; CDR2 reads SYDVKM. CDR3 protein: CASSFFGTDKETQYF. The CDR3 coding sequence is TGTGCCAGCAGTTTCTTTGGGACAGACAAAGAGACCCAGTACTTC.

This clonotype was seen a few times. A single base separates this from a much larger clone, so it may be a read error. This chain joins TRBV24-1 and TRBJ2-7; D assignment may be TRBD1 or TRBD2 (5 bases each). The germline gives CDR1 KGHDR, CDR2 SFDVKD. The CDR3 loop spans 16 amino acids. The CDR3 loop reads CAISGPVQGDYYEQYF. The CDR3 DNA reads as TGTGCCATCAGTGGCCCGGTTCAGGGAGACTACTACGAGCAGTACTTC.

This clonotype has ten or more counts. The chain has TRBV2 and TRBJ2-2; D gene unclear. CDR1 SNHLY and CDR2 FYNNEI come from the germline V gene. CDR3 length: 14 amino acids. Trimming stripped 2 bases from V and 6 bases from J, with 10 bases between. CDR3 nucleotides: TGTGCCAGCAGTGAATATGGTCGGCCCGGGGAGCTGTTTTTT. It specifies CASSEYGRPGELFF.

In its sample, this clonotype was seen many times. This chain links TRBV30 with TRBJ1-1, with no clear D. CDR1 and CDR2 (germline): GTSNPN, SVGIG (reference sequence). This CDR3 comprises 14 residues. The germline V and J ends were trimmed by 3 bases and 1 base, with 12 bases remaining between them. The CDR3, as DNA: TGTGCCTGGAGCCCGCACAAACCGAACACTGAAGCTTTCTTT. Its protein product is CAWSPHKPNTEAFF.

The gene calls are TRBV28 and TRBJ2-7, with 11 bases aligning to TRBD2. The trim removed 6 bases at V and 5 bases at J, leaving 12 bases unmatched. CDR1 is MDHEN, CDR2 SYDVKM, per germline. The CDR3 is 16 residues long. This CDR3 reads CASSPGGSGRDHEQYF. In DNA, the CDR3 is TGTGCCAGCAGCCCAGGGGGTAGCGGGAGGGATCACGAGCAGTACTTC.

This clonotype was observed many times. V is TRBV24-1 and J is TRBJ2-2; no definite D call. The CDR3 contains 14 residues. Trimming cost V 5 bases and J 0 bases, with 6 bases left between them. Per the germline V gene, CDR1 is KGHDR and CDR2 is SFDVKD. This CDR3 reads CATSGGTNTGELFF. As DNA, the CDR3 is TGTGCCACCAGTGGTGGCACGAACACCGGGGAGCTGTTTTTT.

This clonotype was found many times. This rearrangement joins TRBV30 to TRBJ1-1; possibly TRBD1 for D (6 bases). The germline CDR1 and CDR2 sequences are GTSNPN and SVGIG (reference sequence). The CDR3 spans 13 residues. Trimming pared 3 bases from V and 1 base from J, leaving 9 bases between. The CDR3: CAWSRQANTEAFF. The CDR3 DNA reads TGTGCCTGGAGCCGACAGGCGAACACTGAAGCTTTCTTT.